The sample holds many counts of the clone carrying this T cell receptor (beta chain). Its antigen is unknown. The sample is drawn from a study of T cell repertoires in cytomegalovirus infection. TCRdb reprocessed the reads with MiXCR, giving one entry per CDR3 protein. The sample has about a million distinct CDR3 sequences; about 33% are singletons. Looked up from germline, CDR1 is SGHVS and CDR2 is FQNEAQ. The CDR3 runs to 18 residues. With 5 bases removed from V and 6 bases from J, the gap between germline ends came to 28 bases. This material consisted of cultured CD8+ T cells from PBMCs, taken from culture after CMV antigen stimulation. The V gene is TRBV7-8, the J gene TRBJ2-5; D gene unclear. This TCR was recovered from a human donor in good health (CMV status not recorded). Some clones in this sample may be carry-over from other donors' samples. This chain's CDR3 is CASSPNLNDGSQWKTQYF. In DNA form, the CDR3 reads TGTGCCAGCAGCCCTAATCTGAATGACGGGTCCCAATGGAAGACCCAGTACTTC.